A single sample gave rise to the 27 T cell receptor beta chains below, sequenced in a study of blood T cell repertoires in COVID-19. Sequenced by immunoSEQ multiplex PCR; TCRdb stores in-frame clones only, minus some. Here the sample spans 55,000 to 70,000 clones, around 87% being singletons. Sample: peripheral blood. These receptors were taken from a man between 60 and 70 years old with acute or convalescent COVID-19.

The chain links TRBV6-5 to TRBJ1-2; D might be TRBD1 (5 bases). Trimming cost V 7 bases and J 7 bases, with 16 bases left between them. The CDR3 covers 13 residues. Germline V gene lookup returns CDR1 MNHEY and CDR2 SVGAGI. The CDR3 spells CASTEKGMVGYTF. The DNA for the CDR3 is TGTGCCAGCACCGAAAAGGGGATGGTTGGCTACACCTTC.

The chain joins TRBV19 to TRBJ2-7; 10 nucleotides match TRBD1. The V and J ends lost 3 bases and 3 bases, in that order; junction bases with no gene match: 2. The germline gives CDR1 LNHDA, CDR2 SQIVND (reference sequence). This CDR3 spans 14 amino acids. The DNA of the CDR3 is TGTGCCAGTAGTATGACAGGGGGCAGCTACGAGCAGTACTTC. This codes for CASSMTGGSYEQYF. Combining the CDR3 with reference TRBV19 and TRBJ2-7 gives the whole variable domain DGGITQSPKYLFRKEGQNVTLSCEQNLNHDAMYWYRQDPGQGLRLIYYSQIVNDFQKGDIAEGYSVSREKKESFPLTVTSAQKNPTAFYLCASSMTGGSYEQYFGPGTRLTVT.

The CDR3 loop is CASSQEGLEGAGGYTF. DNA of the CDR3: TGCGCCAGCAGCCAAGAGGGTCTCGAGGGGGCCGGAGGCTACACCTTC. The gene calls are TRBV4-1 and TRBJ1-2, with 7 nucleotides matching TRBD1. CDR3 size: 16 residues. Losses at the gene ends were 0 bases for V and 8 bases for J; bases not matched to a gene: 12. Germline assignment: CDR1 MGHRA and CDR2 YSYEKL.

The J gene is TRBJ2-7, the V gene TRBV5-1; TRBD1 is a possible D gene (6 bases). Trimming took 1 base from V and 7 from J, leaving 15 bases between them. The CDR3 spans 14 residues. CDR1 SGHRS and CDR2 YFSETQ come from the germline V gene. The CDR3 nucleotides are TGCGCCAGCAGCTTGTTTTTGGGGGCAGGTGAGCAGTACTTC. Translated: CASSLFLGAGEQYF.

CDR3 coding DNA: TGCAGCGGTGGGGGACAGGGGGCCGGGGAGCTGTTTTTT. Amino acid sequence: CSGGGQGAGELFF. The chain is built from TRBV29-1 and TRBJ2-2, with 11 bases fitting TRBD1. Trimming at V came to 7 bases and at J to 6 bases, leaving 4 bases not matched to a gene. Germline V gives CDR1 SQVTM, CDR2 ANQGSEA. CDR3 size: 13 residues.

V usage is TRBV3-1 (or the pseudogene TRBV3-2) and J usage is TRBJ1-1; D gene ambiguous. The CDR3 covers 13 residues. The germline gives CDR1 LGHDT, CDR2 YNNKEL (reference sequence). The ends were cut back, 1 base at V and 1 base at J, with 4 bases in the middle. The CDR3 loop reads CASSQGQNTEAFF. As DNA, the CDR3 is TGTGCCAGCAGCCAAGGGCAGAACACTGAAGCTTTCTTT.

In DNA form, the CDR3 reads TGTGCCAGCGGCTCAAAATCCAATCAGCCCCAGCATTTT. Encoded protein: CASGSKSNQPQHF. The chain has TRBV27 and TRBJ1-5; no reliable D call. The CDR3 spans 13 residues. Germline values: CDR1 MNHEY, CDR2 SMNVEV (reference sequence). V was trimmed by 8 bases and J by 3 bases, leaving 11 bases between them.

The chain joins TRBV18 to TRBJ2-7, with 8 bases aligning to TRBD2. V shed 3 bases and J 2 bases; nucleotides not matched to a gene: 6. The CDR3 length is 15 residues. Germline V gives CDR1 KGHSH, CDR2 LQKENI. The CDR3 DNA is TGTGCCAGCTCACCCAGCGGGGGACCAGCCTACGAGCAGTACTTC. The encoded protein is CASSPSGGPAYEQYF.

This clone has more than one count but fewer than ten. CDR3 sequence reads: CASSKATPSGGDEQFF. CDR3 sequence (DNA): TGTGCCAGCAGCAAAGCGACCCCTAGCGGGGGGGATGAGCAGTTCTTC. The V call is TRBV21-1, the J call TRBJ2-1; the table's D gene call, TRBD2, was not cross checked with the DNA. TRBV21-1 is marked as a pseudogene. This CDR3 contains 16 residues.

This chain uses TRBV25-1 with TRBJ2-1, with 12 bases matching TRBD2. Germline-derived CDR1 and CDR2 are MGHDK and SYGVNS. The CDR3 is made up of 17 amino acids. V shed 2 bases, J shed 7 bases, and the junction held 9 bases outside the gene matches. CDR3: CASSETSGGTRRNEQFF. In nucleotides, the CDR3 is TGTGCCAGCAGTGAAACTAGCGGGGGGACTAGACGGAATGAGCAGTTCTTC.

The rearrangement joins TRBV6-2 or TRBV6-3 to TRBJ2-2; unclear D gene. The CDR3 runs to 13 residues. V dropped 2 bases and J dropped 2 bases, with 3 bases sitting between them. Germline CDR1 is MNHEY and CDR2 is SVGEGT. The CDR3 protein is CASSYLNTGELFF. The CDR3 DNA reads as TGTGCCAGCAGTTACCTAAACACCGGGGAGCTGTTTTTT.

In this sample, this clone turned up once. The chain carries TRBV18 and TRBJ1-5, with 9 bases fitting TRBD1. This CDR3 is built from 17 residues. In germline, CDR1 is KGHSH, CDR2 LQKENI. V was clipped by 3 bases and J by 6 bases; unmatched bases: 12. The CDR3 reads CASSPGTGRLQGQPQHF. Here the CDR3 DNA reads TGTGCCAGCTCACCCGGGACAGGGAGGTTGCAGGGTCAGCCCCAGCATTTT.

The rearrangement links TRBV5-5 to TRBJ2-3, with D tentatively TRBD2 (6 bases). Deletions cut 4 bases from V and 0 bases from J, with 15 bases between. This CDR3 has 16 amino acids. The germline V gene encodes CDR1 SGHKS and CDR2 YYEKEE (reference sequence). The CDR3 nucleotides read TGTGCCAGCAGCCACCGTAGCGGTCCTAGCACAGATACGCAGTATTTT. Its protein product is CASSHRSGPSTDTQYF. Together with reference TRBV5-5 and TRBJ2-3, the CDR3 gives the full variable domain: DAGVTQSPTHLIKTRGQQVTLRCSPISGHKSVSWYQQVLGQGPQFIFQYYEKEERGRGNFPDRFSARQFPNYSSELNVNALLLGDSALYLCASSHRSGPSTDTQYFGPGTRLTVL.

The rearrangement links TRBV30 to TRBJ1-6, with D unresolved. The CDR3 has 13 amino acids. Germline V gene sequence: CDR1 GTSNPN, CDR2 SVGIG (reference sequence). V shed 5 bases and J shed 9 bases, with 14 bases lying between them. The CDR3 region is CAWGAGDPSPLHF. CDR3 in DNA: TGTGCCTGGGGTGCCGGGGATCCTTCACCCCTCCACTTT.

Written as DNA, the CDR3 is TGTGCTAGTGCCAACACCCGGACGGGGGGCGGTCAGCCCCAGCATTTT. It specifies CASANTRTGGGQPQHF. The genes are TRBV12-5 and TRBJ1-5, with a tentative D call TRBD1 (6 bases). The ends were cut back, 7 bases at V and 6 bases at J, with 22 bases in the middle. Per germline, CDR1 LGHNT and CDR2 FRNRAP. The CDR3 length is 16 residues.

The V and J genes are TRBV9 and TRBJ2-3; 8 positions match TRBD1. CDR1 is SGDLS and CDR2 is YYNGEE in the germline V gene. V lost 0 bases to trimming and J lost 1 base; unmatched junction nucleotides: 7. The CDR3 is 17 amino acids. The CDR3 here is CASSVATPDRGTDTQYF. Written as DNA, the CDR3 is TGTGCCAGCAGCGTAGCTACACCGGACAGGGGCACAGATACGCAGTATTTT.

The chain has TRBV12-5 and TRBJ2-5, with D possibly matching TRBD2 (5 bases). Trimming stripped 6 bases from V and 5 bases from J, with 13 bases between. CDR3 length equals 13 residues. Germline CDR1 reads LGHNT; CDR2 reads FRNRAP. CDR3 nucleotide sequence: TGTGCTAGTGGCCGGCGGGTGGTGGAGACCCAGTACTTC. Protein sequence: CASGRRVVETQYF.

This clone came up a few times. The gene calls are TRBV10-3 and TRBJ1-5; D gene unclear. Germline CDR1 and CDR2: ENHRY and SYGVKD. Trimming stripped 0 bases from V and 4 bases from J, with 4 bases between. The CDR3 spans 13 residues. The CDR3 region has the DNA TGTGCCATCAGTGAGTCAGAGAATCAGCCCCAGCATTTT. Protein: CAISESENQPQHF.

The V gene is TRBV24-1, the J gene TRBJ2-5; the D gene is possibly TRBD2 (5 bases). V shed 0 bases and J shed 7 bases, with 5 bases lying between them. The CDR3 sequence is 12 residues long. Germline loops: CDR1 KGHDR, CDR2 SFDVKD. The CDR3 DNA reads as TGTGCCACCAGTGATTTGAGCGGGACCCAGTACTTC. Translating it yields CATSDLSGTQYF.

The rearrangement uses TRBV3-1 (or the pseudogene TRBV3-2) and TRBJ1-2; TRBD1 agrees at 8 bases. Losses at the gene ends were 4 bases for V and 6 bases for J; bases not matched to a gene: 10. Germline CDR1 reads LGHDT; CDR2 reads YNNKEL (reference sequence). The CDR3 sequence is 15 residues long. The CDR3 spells CASSPTRQGTNGYTF. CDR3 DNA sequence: TGTGCCAGCAGCCCCACCCGACAGGGGACGAATGGCTACACCTTC.

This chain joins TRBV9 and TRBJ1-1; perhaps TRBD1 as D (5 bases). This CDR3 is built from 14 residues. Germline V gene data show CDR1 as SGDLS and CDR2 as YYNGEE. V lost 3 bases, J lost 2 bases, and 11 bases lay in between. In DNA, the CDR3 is TGTGCCAGCAGCGCCAGACAGAGAAACACTGAAGCTTTCTTT. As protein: CASSARQRNTEAFF. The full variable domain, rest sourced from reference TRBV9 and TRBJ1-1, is DSGVTQTPKHLITATGQRVTLRCSPRSGDLSVYWYQQSLDQGLQFLIQYYNGEERAKGNILERFSAQQFPDLHSELNLSSLELGDSALYFCASSARQRNTEAFFGQGTRLTVV.

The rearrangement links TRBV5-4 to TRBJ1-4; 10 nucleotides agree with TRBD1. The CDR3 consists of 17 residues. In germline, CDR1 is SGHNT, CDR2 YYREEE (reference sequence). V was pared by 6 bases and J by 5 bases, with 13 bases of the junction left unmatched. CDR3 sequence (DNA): TGTGCCAGCAACCCACTTGGTCCGGGACAGGGGAATGAAAAACTGTTTTTT. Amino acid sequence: CASNPLGPGQGNEKLFF.

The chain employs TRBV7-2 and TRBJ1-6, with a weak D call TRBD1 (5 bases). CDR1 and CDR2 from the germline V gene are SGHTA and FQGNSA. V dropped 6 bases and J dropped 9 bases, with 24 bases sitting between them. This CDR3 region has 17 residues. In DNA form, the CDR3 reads TGTGCCAGCAGACAACGCCGATCCGGGATGGGGGGTTCACCCCTCCACTTT. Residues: CASRQRRSGMGGSPLHF.

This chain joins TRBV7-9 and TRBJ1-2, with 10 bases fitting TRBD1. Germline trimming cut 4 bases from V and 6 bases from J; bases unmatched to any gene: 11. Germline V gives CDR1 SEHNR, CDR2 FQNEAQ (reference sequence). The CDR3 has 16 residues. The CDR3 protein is CASSYGDRQGANGYTF. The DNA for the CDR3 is TGTGCCAGCAGCTACGGAGACAGACAGGGGGCGAATGGCTACACCTTC.

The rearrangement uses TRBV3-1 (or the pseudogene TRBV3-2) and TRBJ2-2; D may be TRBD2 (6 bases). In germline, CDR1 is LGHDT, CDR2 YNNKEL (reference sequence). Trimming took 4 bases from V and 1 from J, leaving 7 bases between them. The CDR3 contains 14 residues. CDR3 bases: TGTGCCAGCAGCCCCGGGGGGAACACCGGGGAGCTGTTTTTT. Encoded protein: CASSPGGNTGELFF.

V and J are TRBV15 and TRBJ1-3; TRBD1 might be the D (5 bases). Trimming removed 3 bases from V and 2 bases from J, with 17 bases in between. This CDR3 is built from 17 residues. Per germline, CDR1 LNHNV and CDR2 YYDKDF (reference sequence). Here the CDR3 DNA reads TGTGCCACCAGCAGGCCCGCGGGCGGGGGTGCTGGAAACACCATATATTTT. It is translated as CATSRPAGGGAGNTIYF.

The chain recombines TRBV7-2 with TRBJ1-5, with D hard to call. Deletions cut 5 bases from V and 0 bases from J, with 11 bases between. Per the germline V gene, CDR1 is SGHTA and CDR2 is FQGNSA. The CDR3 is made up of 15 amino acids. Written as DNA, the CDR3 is TGTGCCAGCAGCCTAGGGAGCTATAGCAATCAGCCCCAGCATTTT. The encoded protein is CASSLGSYSNQPQHF.